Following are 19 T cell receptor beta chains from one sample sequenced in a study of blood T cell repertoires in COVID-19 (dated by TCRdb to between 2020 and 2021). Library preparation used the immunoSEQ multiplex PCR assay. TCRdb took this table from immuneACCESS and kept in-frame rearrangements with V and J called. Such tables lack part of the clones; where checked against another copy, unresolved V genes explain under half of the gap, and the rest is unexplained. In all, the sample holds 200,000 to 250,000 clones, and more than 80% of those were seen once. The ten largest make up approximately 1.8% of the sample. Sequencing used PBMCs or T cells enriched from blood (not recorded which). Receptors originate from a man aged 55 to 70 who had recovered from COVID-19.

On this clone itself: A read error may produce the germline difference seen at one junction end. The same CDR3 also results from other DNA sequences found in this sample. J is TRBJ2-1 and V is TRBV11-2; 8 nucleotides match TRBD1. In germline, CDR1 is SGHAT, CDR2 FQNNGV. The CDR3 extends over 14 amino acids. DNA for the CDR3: TGTGCCAGTAGCTTAGACAGGGGCTACAATGAGCAGTTCTTC. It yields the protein CASSLDRGYNEQFF. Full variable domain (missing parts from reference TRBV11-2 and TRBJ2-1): EAGVAQSPRYKIIEKRQSVAFWCNPISGHATLYWYQQILGQGPKLLIQFQNNGVVDDSQLPKDRFSAERLKGVDSTLKIQPAKLEDSAVYLCASSLDRGYNEQFFGPGTRLTVL.

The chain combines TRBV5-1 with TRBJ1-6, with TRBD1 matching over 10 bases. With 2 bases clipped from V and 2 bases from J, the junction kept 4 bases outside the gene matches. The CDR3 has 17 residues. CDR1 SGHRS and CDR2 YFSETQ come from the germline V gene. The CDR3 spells CASSFEGQGAYNSPLHF. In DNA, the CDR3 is TGCGCCAGCAGCTTCGAAGGACAGGGGGCCTATAATTCACCCCTCCACTTT.

In DNA, the CDR3 is TGTGCCAGCAGCTTGGGCCCTGGAGATACGCAGTATTTT. This sequence encodes CASSLGPGDTQYF. This sequence joins TRBV7-2 and TRBJ2-3, with D unclear. Trimming removed 3 bases at V and 5 bases at J, with 9 bases between. This CDR3 is 13 amino acids long. Germline CDR1 is SGHTA and CDR2 is FQGNSA. The whole variable domain, filled in from reference TRBV7-2 and TRBJ2-3, reads GAGVSQSPSNKVTEKGKDVELRCDPISGHTALYWYRQSLGQGLEFLIYFQGNSAPDKSGLPSDRFSAERTGGSVSTLTIQRTQQEDSAVYLCASSLGPGDTQYFGPGTRLTVL.

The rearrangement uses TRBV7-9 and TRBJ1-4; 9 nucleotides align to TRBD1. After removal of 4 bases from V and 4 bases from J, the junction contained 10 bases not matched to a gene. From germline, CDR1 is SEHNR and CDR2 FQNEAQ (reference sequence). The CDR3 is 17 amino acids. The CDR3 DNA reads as TGTGCCAGCAGCTCAAGTACGACAGGGGGTGTTAATGAAAAACTGTTTTTT. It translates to CASSSSTTGGVNEKLFF.

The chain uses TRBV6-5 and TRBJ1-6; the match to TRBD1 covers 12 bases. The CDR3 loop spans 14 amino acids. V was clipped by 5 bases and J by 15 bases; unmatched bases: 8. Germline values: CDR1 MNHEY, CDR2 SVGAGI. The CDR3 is CASSRRDRGPFLHF. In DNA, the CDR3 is TGTGCCAGCAGTCGCCGGGACAGGGGGCCTTTCCTCCACTTT.

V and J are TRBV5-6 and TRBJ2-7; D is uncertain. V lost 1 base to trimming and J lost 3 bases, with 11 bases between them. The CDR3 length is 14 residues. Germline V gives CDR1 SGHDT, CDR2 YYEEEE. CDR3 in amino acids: CASSLPPRGYEQYF. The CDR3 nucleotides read TGTGCCAGCAGCTTGCCTCCGCGAGGCTACGAGCAGTACTTC.

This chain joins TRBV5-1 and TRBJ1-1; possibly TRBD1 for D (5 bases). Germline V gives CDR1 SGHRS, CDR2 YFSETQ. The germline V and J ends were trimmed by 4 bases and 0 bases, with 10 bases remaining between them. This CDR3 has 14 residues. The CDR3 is CASSPGLVNTEAFF. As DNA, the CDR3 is TGCGCCAGCAGCCCAGGGTTGGTGAACACTGAAGCTTTCTTT.

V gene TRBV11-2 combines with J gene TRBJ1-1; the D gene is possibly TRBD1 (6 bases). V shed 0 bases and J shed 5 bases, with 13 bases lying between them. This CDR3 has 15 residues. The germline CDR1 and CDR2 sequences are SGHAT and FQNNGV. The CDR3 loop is CASSLEGGARTEAFF. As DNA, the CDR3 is TGTGCCAGCAGCTTAGAAGGGGGGGCAAGGACTGAAGCTTTCTTT.

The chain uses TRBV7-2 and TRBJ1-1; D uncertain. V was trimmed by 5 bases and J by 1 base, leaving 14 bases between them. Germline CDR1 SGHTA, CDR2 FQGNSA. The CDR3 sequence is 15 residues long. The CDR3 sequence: CASSPFGGGNTEAFF. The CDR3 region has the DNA TGTGCCAGCAGCCCCTTTGGAGGCGGGAACACTGAAGCTTTCTTT.

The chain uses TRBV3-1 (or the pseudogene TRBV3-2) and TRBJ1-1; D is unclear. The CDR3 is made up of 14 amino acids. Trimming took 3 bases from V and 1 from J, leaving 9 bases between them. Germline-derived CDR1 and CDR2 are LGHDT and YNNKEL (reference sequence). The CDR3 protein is CASSHPERNTEAFF. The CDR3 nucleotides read TGTGCCAGCAGCCACCCGGAGAGGAACACTGAAGCTTTCTTT.

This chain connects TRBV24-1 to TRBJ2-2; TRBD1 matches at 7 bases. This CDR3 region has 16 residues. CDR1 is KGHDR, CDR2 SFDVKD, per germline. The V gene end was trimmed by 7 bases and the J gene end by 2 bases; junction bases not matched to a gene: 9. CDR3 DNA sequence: TGTGCCACCAGAACAAACCGGGACAGCAACACCGGGGAGCTGTTTTTT. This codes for CATRTNRDSNTGELFF.

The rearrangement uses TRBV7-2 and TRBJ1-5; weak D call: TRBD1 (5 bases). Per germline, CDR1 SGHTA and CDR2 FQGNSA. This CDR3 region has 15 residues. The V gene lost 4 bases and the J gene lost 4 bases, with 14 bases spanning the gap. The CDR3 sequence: CASSSHDRANQPQHF. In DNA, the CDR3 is TGTGCCAGCAGCTCCCATGACAGAGCGAATCAGCCCCAGCATTTT.

CDR3 DNA sequence: TGTGCCAGCAGCTTGGGACAGACGATGAACACTGAAGCTTTCTTT. Its protein product is CASSLGQTMNTEAFF. The chain employs TRBV13 and TRBJ1-1; 7 nucleotides agree with TRBD1. CDR1 and CDR2 from the germline V gene are PRHDT and FYEKMQ (reference sequence). V shed 3 bases and J 0 bases; nucleotides not matched to a gene: 4. CDR3 length equals 15 residues.

The CDR3 DNA is TGTGCCAGCAGCCCCGGACAGGGGGACTACTATGGCTACACCTTC. The encoded protein is CASSPGQGDYYGYTF. This chain joins TRBV14 and TRBJ1-2; the match to TRBD1 covers 10 bases. V gave up 4 bases and J gave up 3 bases; unmatched junction bases: 5. Germline assignment: CDR1 SGHDN and CDR2 FVKESK. This CDR3 has 15 amino acids.

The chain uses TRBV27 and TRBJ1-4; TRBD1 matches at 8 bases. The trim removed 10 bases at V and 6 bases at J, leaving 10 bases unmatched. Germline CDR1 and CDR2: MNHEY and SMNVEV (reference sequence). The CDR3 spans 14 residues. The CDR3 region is CATARQGWDEKLFF. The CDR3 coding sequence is TGTGCCACCGCCAGACAGGGGTGGGATGAAAAACTGTTTTTT.

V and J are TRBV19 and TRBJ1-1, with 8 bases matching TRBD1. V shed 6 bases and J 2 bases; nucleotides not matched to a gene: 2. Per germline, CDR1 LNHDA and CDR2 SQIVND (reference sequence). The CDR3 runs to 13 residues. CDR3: CASRGQGNTEAFF. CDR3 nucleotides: TGTGCCAGTAGAGGACAGGGCAACACTGAAGCTTTCTTT.

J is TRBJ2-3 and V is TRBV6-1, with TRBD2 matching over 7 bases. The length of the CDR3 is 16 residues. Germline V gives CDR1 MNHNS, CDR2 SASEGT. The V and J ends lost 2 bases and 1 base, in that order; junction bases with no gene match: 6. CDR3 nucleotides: TGTGCCAGCAGTGAACTGGCGGGGGTTGGCACAGATACGCAGTATTTT. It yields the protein CASSELAGVGTDTQYF.

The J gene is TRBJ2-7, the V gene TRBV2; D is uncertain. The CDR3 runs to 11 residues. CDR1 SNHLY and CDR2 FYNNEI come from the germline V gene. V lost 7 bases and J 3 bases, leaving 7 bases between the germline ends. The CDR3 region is CASTVSYEQYF. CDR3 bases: TGTGCCAGCACCGTCAGCTACGAGCAGTACTTC.

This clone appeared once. CDR3 region: CASNTGGGSGNTIYF. The CDR3 DNA follows: TGTGCCAGCAATACAGGGGGAGGTTCTGGAAACACCATATATTTT. The chain carries TRBV11-3 and TRBJ1-3; TRBD1 matches at 8 bases. In germline, CDR1 is SGHNT, CDR2 YENEEA. The junction had 6 bases not matched to a gene; V was cut back by 7 bases and J by 1 base. The CDR3 consists of 15 residues.